Below, one T cell receptor beta chain is given with its context. Its antigen is still unknown. This sample stems from a study of T cell repertoires in cytomegalovirus infection. Looking at the study overall: CMV infection plus the matching HLA type was flagged by public TCR beta signatures. General study results and limits: The ex vivo response showed dominance by HLA-C-restricted CMV-specific TCR beta clonotypes.

Via MiXCR, TCRdb re-called the reads, giving one row per CDR3 protein. The sample has approximately 910,000 distinct CDR3 sequences, more than 25% seen once. J lost 0 bases, V lost 3 bases, and 4 bases had no gene match. This CDR3 is 15 amino acids long. Per the germline V gene, CDR1 is KGHSH and CDR2 is LQKENI. This TCR derives from a human donor in good health (CMV status not recorded). Some clones in this sample may be carry-over from other donors' samples. Sequencing used cultured CD8+ T cells from PBMCs, obtained from culture after CMV antigen stimulation. This chain connects TRBV18 to TRBJ1-1; TRBD1 aligns across 7 bases. In nucleotides, the CDR3 is TGTGCCAGCTCACCTGGACAGGTATTGAACACTGAAGCTTTCTTT. Translation: CASSPGQVLNTEAFF.